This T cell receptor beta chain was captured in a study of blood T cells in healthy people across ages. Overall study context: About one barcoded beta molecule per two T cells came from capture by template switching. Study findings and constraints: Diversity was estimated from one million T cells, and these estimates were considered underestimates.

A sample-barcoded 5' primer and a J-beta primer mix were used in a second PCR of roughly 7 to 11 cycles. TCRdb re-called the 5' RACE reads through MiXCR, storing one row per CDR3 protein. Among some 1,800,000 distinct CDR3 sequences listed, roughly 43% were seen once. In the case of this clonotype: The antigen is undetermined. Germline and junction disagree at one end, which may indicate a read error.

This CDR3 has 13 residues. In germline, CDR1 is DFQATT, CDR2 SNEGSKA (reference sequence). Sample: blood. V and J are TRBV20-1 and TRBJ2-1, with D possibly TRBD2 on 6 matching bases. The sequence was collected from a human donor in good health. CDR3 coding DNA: TGCAGTACAGACCGGGACTCCGACAATGAGCAGTTCTTC. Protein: CSTDRDSDNEQFF.